This entry lists 25 T cell receptor beta chains sequenced from one sample in a study of T cell responses to AZD1222 COVID-19 vaccine. Data came from immunoSEQ multiplex PCR; TCRdb stores just in-frame clones and leaves some out. The data contain over 150,000 clones, 92% of them singletons. The sequencing here drew on peripheral blood, taken on day 0 of AZD1222 vaccination. The receptor set was obtained from an adult in good health.

J is TRBJ2-2 and V is TRBV24-1; no definite D call. Per the germline V gene, CDR1 is KGHDR and CDR2 is SFDVKD. The length of the CDR3 is 13 residues. V lost 2 bases and J 4 bases, leaving 4 bases between the germline ends. DNA for the CDR3: TGTGCCACCAGTGATTGGGTCACCGGGGAGCTGTTTTTT. Encoded protein: CATSDWVTGELFF.

For this clone: Other DNA sequences within the sample encode an identical CDR3. The chain recombines TRBV27 with TRBJ2-7; either TRBD1 or TRBD2 may fit D (5 bases each). Germline values: CDR1 MNHEY, CDR2 SMNVEV (reference sequence). The V gene lost 3 bases and the J gene lost 1 base, with 7 bases spanning the gap. CDR3 length: 13 residues. The CDR3 DNA reads as TGTGCCAGCAGTTTGGGGGAGTCCTACGAGCAGTACTTC. The encoded protein is CASSLGESYEQYF.

This chain connects TRBV30 to TRBJ1-2; D is ambiguous. Trimming removed 3 bases at V and 3 bases at J, with 17 bases between. CDR1 and CDR2 from the germline V gene are GTSNPN and SVGIG (reference sequence). CDR3 length: 15 amino acids. Here the CDR3 DNA reads TGTGCCTGGAGACGGAAGGGCGCTCGTGACTATGGCTACACCTTC. This encodes CAWRRKGARDYGYTF.

The rearrangement links TRBV5-1 to TRBJ1-1; TRBD1 aligns across 7 bases. The CDR3 length is 16 residues. V gave up 1 base and J gave up 4 bases; unmatched junction bases: 10. CDR1 and CDR2 (germline): SGHRS, YFSETQ. The CDR3 loop is CASSLRQGDFGTEAFF. CDR3 nucleotides: TGCGCCAGCAGCTTGCGGCAGGGGGACTTTGGCACTGAAGCTTTCTTT.

V is TRBV5-1 and J is TRBJ1-1, with D hard to call. The CDR3 is made up of 14 amino acids. CDR1 is SGHRS and CDR2 is YFSETQ in the germline V gene. V was pared by 2 bases and J by 1 base, with 9 bases between. CDR3 nucleotide sequence: TGCGCCAGCAGCTTAAGGTTGGGGAACACTGAAGCTTTCTTT. Protein sequence: CASSLRLGNTEAFF. The full variable domain, with the rest looked up from reference TRBV5-1 and TRBJ1-1, is KAGVTQTPRYLIKTRGQQVTLSCSPISGHRSVSWYQQTPGQGLQFLFEYFSETQRNKGNFPGRFSGRQFSNSRSEMNVSTLELGDSALYLCASSLRLGNTEAFFGQGTRLTVV.

In this sample, this clone turned up once. This chain joins TRBV9 and TRBJ1-6; possible D gene TRBD1, 6 bases. The CDR3 is made up of 17 amino acids. Germline V gene lookup returns CDR1 SGDLS and CDR2 YYNGEE. Trimming stripped 0 bases from V and 4 bases from J, with 14 bases between. This CDR3 reads CASSVEMGAPYNSPLHF. CDR3 DNA sequence: TGTGCCAGCAGCGTAGAAATGGGGGCTCCGTATAATTCACCCCTCCACTTT.

V and J are TRBV15 and TRBJ1-5; possible D gene TRBD1, 6 bases. CDR3 size: 14 residues. The V gene lost 2 bases and the J gene lost 3 bases, with 8 bases spanning the gap. Germline CDR1 reads LNHNV; CDR2 reads YYDKDF (reference sequence). The CDR3, as DNA: TGTGCCACCAGCAGATCAGGGGCCAATCAGCCCCAGCATTTT. It codes for CATSRSGANQPQHF.

The chain couples TRBV6-2 or TRBV6-3 to TRBJ2-1; D unclear. Germline V gives CDR1 MNHEY, CDR2 SVGEGT. V lost 0 bases and J 7 bases, leaving 10 bases between the germline ends. The CDR3 runs to 14 residues. CDR3 residues: CASSYSRVSNEQFF. The CDR3 DNA sequence: TGTGCCAGCAGTTACTCCCGGGTGAGTAATGAGCAGTTCTTC.

The chain uses TRBV7-6 and TRBJ2-3; TRBD1 agrees at 10 bases. Germline V gene lookup returns CDR1 SGHVS and CDR2 FNYEAQ. V dropped 5 bases and J dropped 6; count of bases not matched to a gene: 14. The CDR3 runs 17 residues. The CDR3 here is CASSLQGQGLWGDTQYF. The CDR3 DNA is TGTGCCAGCAGCCTCCAGGGACAGGGGTTGTGGGGGGATACGCAGTATTTT.

CDR3: CASSLAGQLQETQYF. The CDR3 region has the DNA TGCGCCAGCAGCTTGGCCGGACAGCTACAAGAGACCCAGTACTTC. The rearrangement uses TRBV5-1 and TRBJ2-5; maybe TRBD1 (6 bases). Germline CDR1 SGHRS, CDR2 YFSETQ. The CDR3 loop spans 15 amino acids. Trimming took off 0 bases at V and 2 bases at J, with 11 bases between the two ends.

Comment on this clone: This same CDR3 is encoded by further DNA sequences in the sample. This sequence joins TRBV11-2 and TRBJ1-2; the D gene is possibly TRBD1 (6 bases). The germline CDR1 and CDR2 sequences are SGHAT and FQNNGV. CDR3 size: 13 residues. The germline V and J ends were trimmed by 5 bases and 2 bases, with 9 bases remaining between them. The CDR3 loop is CASSPDRNYGYTF. The DNA for the CDR3 is TGTGCCAGCAGCCCAGACAGGAACTATGGCTACACCTTC.

The chain has TRBV2 and TRBJ1-2, with D perhaps TRBD1 (5 bases). The CDR3 length is 14 residues. V lost 6 bases, J lost 6 bases, and 17 bases lay in between. Germline CDR1 is SNHLY and CDR2 is FYNNEI. This CDR3 is CASSAGTRSHGYTF. CDR3 bases: TGTGCCAGCAGCGCCGGGACCCGGTCCCATGGCTACACCTTC.

The V call is TRBV14, the J call TRBJ1-3; D not certain. This CDR3 has 15 amino acids. Germline CDR1 is SGHDN and CDR2 is FVKESK. Trimming took off 0 bases at V and 4 bases at J, with 10 bases between the two ends. In DNA form, the CDR3 reads TGTGCCAGCAGCCAAGATTTTAACCGCGGAAACACCATATATTTT. Translated: CASSQDFNRGNTIYF. Full variable domain (rest looked up from reference TRBV14 and TRBJ1-3): EAGVTQFPSHSVIEKGQTVTLRCDPISGHDNLYWYRRVMGKEIKFLLHFVKESKQDESGMPNNRFLAERTGGTYSTLKVQPAELEDSGVYFCASSQDFNRGNTIYFGEGSWLTVV.

The V gene is TRBV10-2, the J gene TRBJ1-6, with 10 bases identical to TRBD1. The CDR3 has 15 amino acids. V dropped 9 bases and J dropped 8; count of bases not matched to a gene: 10. From germline, CDR1 is WSHSY and CDR2 SAAADI. The CDR3: CASQGRQGAYSPLHF. DNA for the CDR3: TGCGCCAGTCAGGGGCGACAGGGGGCCTATTCACCCCTCCACTTT.

This clone showed up just a few times. The rearrangement uses TRBV3-1 (or the pseudogene TRBV3-2) and TRBJ2-1; TRBD2 might be the D (5 bases). There are 14 residues in the CDR3. Germline assignment: CDR1 LGHDT and CDR2 YNNKEL (reference sequence). Trimming left V 5 bases short and J 5 bases short, with 13 bases between. The CDR3 reads CASSFGSGNNEQFF. The CDR3 DNA reads as TGTGCCAGCAGCTTCGGCTCGGGGAACAATGAGCAGTTCTTC.

The chain couples TRBV6-2 or TRBV6-3 to TRBJ2-7; D may be TRBD1 or TRBD2 (5 bases each). The length of the CDR3 is 14 residues. Trimming shortened V by 2 bases and J by 3 bases, and 11 bases separated the two germline ends. CDR1 MNHEY and CDR2 SVGEGT come from the germline V gene. DNA of the CDR3: TGTGCCAGCAGTTACCCCCGGGACCTCTACGAGCAGTACTTC. Encoded protein: CASSYPRDLYEQYF.

This chain uses TRBV3-1 (or the pseudogene TRBV3-2) with TRBJ1-3; D not resolved. The CDR3 extends over 15 amino acids. Per the germline V gene, CDR1 is LGHDT and CDR2 is YNNKEL (reference sequence). The V and J ends lost 2 bases and 3 bases respectively, with 11 bases between them. The CDR3 sequence: CASSQLRTDGNTIYF. The CDR3 nucleotides read TGTGCCAGCAGCCAACTTAGAACCGATGGAAACACCATATATTTT.

This clone was detected only once. The chain links TRBV19 to TRBJ1-5; possible D gene TRBD1, 6 bases. The V gene's germline CDR1 is LNHDA and CDR2 SQIVND (reference sequence). CDR3 length: 15 amino acids. Trimming removed 10 bases from V and 0 bases from J, with 16 bases in between. The CDR3 spells CATSPGTHSNQPQHF. In nucleotides, the CDR3 is TGTGCCACCTCGCCCGGGACACATAGCAATCAGCCCCAGCATTTT.

The chain recombines TRBV2 with TRBJ1-6; TRBD1 aligns across 7 bases. CDR1 and CDR2 (germline): SNHLY, FYNNEI. J lost 10 bases, V lost 5 bases, and 8 bases had no gene match. This CDR3 contains 14 residues. The chain's CDR3 is CASSKGTVGSPLHF. The CDR3 DNA reads TGTGCCAGCAGTAAAGGGACAGTTGGGTCACCCCTCCACTTT.

The chain couples TRBV5-8 to TRBJ1-2; D is perhaps TRBD1 (5 bases). Looked up from germline, CDR1 is SGHTS and CDR2 is YDEGEE. Trimming removed 3 bases from V and 4 bases from J, with 16 bases in between. The CDR3 contains 15 residues. CDR3 sequence: CASSWPQGSAYGYTF. The CDR3 DNA sequence: TGTGCCAGCAGCTGGCCCCAGGGCTCGGCCTATGGCTACACCTTC.

The J gene is TRBJ2-1, the V gene TRBV25-1; 12 bases are shared with TRBD2. Germline assignment: CDR1 MGHDK and CDR2 SYGVNS. The CDR3 is 16 residues long. The V segment lost 2 bases and the J segment 6 bases; nucleotides outside the gene matches: 5. CDR3 region: CASSERASGRANEQFF. The CDR3 DNA reads as TGTGCCAGCAGTGAACGGGCTAGCGGGAGGGCCAATGAGCAGTTCTTC.

The chain carries TRBV9 and TRBJ1-1; 7 nucleotides agree with TRBD1. The CDR3 spans 14 residues. CDR1 is SGDLS, CDR2 YYNGEE, per germline. V lost 7 bases, J lost 6 bases, and 12 bases stayed unmatched. In DNA, the CDR3 is TGTGCCAGCGGGACTCTAGGGGGCGCCGCTGAAGCTTTCTTT. The encoded protein is CASGTLGGAAEAFF. Variable domain in full (rest from reference TRBV9 and TRBJ1-1): DSGVTQTPKHLITATGQRVTLRCSPRSGDLSVYWYQQSLDQGLQFLIQYYNGEERAKGNILERFSAQQFPDLHSELNLSSLELGDSALYFCASGTLGGAAEAFFGQGTRLTVV.

The rearrangement links TRBV14 to TRBJ1-2; D gene ambiguous. Germline V lookup: CDR1 SGHDN, CDR2 FVKESK. This CDR3 comprises 15 residues. Trimming shortened V by 1 base and J by 4 bases, and 13 bases separated the two germline ends. CDR3 DNA sequence: TGTGCCAGCAGCCAAGGTGCGGCGATTATCTATGGCTACACCTTC. Translation gives CASSQGAAIIYGYTF. Variable domain in full (rest from reference TRBV14 and TRBJ1-2): EAGVTQFPSHSVIEKGQTVTLRCDPISGHDNLYWYRRVMGKEIKFLLHFVKESKQDESGMPNNRFLAERTGGTYSTLKVQPAELEDSGVYFCASSQGAAIIYGYTFGSGTRLTVV.

CDR3 bases: TGTGCCAGCTCACCACAGCCAGGGTTGGAGACCCAGTACTTC. Protein sequence: CASSPQPGLETQYF. The chain employs TRBV18 and TRBJ2-5; D may be TRBD1 (5 bases). Trimming took 1 base from V and 5 from J, leaving 11 bases between them. The germline gives CDR1 KGHSH, CDR2 LQKENI. The CDR3 extends over 14 amino acids.

The CDR3 sequence: CAIRISLGRNQPQHF. CDR3 coding DNA: TGTGCCATCAGGATATCACTAGGGCGCAATCAGCCCCAGCATTTT. This chain uses TRBV10-3 with TRBJ1-5; D unclear. The V end was cut by 6 bases, the J end by 2 bases, with 14 bases between. The CDR3 consists of 15 residues. The V gene's germline CDR1 is ENHRY and CDR2 SYGVKD.